This is a list of T cell receptor beta chains from one sample in a study of PD-1 blockade in mismatch repair-deficient tumors. This table comes from immunoSEQ multiplex PCR, and its TCRdb copy is limited to in-frame clones, with some not included. This sample has about 51,000 clones; around 80% occur once, and the top ten carry about 3.5%. The sample in question was peripheral blood, obtained 4 weeks after starting pembrolizumab. The receptor source for this set is an adult with mismatch repair-deficient cancer. Each CDR3 is given with its conserved first and last residue. D genes are given only for firm matches. Not all rows give a size; the values are once, few, many and, for expanded clones, a class.

. | TRBJ1-1 | . | TRBV18 | TGTGCCAGCTCACTACAGGGGAACACTGAAGCTTTCTTT | CASSLQGNTEAFF
TRBD1 | TRBJ2-1 | . | TRBV28 | TGTGCCAGCAGTTTACTCGACAGGGCCAATGAGCAGTTCTTC | CASSLLDRANEQFF
TRBD1 | TRBJ2-3 | few | TRBV23-1 | TGCGCCAGCAGTCACCCTTGGGACAGGGTAACAGATACGCAGTATTTT | CASSHPWDRVTDTQYF
TRBD2 | TRBJ2-1 | . | TRBV5-1 | TGCGCCAGCAGGAGGACTAGCGGGAGAGCCAATGAGCAGTTCTTC | CASRRTSGRANEQFF
. | TRBJ2-5 | . | TRBV27 | TGTGCCAGCAGAGAATTGGGGGCCGGAGAGACCCAGTACTTC | CASRELGAGETQYF
. | TRBJ1-1 | few | TRBV6-6 | TGTGCCAGCAGTTACTCGTCGGTCGGTGAAGCTTTCTTT | CASSYSSVGEAFF
. | TRBJ1-1 | few | TRBV30 | TGTGCCTGGAGTCCTCTGGGCGGGAACACTGAAGCTTTCTTT | CAWSPLGGNTEAFF
TRBD1 | TRBJ2-5 | . | TRBV7-9 | TGTGCCAGCAGCCCACTTCGGACAGGGTGGCGAGAGACCCAGTACTTC | CASSPLRTGWRETQYF
. | TRBJ1-2 | . | TRBV7-9 | TGTGCCAGCAGCTTAAGTGAAGGGGATTACTATGGCTACACCTTC | CASSLSEGDYYGYTF
TRBD1 | TRBJ2-2 | . | TRBV5-6 | TGTGCCAGCAGCTCGGGACAGGGCGGCACCGGGGAGCTGTTTTTT | CASSSGQGGTGELFF
TRBD1 | TRBJ2-5 | . | TRBV5-1 | TGCGCCAGCAGCTTCCGGACAGGGGAGGGGACCCAGTACTTC | CASSFRTGEGTQYF
. | TRBJ1-2 | few | TRBV7-9 | TGTGCCAGCCACAAGGGGGGAAACTATGGCTACACCTTC | CASHKGGNYGYTF
TRBD1 | TRBJ2-7 | . | TRBV5-4 | TGCGCCAGCAGCTATTCCGGGACAGGGGAATACGAGCAGTACTTC | CASSYSGTGEYEQYF
. | TRBJ2-7 | few | TRBV7-9 | TGTGCCAGCAGCTACCCCCGGGGCAGCGAGCAGTACTTC | CASSYPRGSEQYF
. | TRBJ2-3 | . | TRBV2 | TGTGCCAGCAGTTGGTCCAGAACGGGAGATACGCAGTATTTT | CASSWSRTGDTQYF
. | TRBJ2-1 | . | TRBV10-2 | TGCGCCACGATGGGAGCCAGGCAGGGTGAGCAGTTCTTC | CATMGARQGEQFF
. | TRBJ2-7 | few | TRBV27 | TGTGCCAGCAGTGGAAAGGGAAACGAGCAGTACTTC | CASSGKGNEQYF
. | TRBJ2-7 | . | TRBV27 | TGTGCCAGCAGCGGGGCGAGCTCCTACGAGCAGTACTTC | CASSGASSYEQYF
. | TRBJ2-7 | once | TRBV19 | TGTGCCAGTAGTTTAAGGACAGAACTTTCCTACGAGCAGTACTTC | CASSLRTELSYEQYF
. | TRBJ2-7 | . | TRBV29-1 | TGCAGCGTTGTCAGCACAGGGTATGACGAGCAGTACTTC | CSVVSTGYDEQYF
TRBD1 | TRBJ2-7 | . | TRBV5-4 | TGTGCCAGCAGCAAAACCGGGACAGGGGTCTACGAGCAGTACTTC | CASSKTGTGVYEQYF
. | TRBJ1-2 | few | TRBV4-1 | TGCGCCAGCAGCCAAGAGGGGCGGAACTATGGCTACACCTTC | CASSQEGRNYGYTF
TRBD2 | TRBJ2-7 | . | TRBV7-3 | TGTGCCAGCAGCTTGTTCGGGAGGGGGTACGAGCAGTACTTC | CASSLFGRGYEQYF
. | TRBJ2-1 | . | TRBV9 | TGTGCCAGCAGCGTGGAAACAGGTGAAAATGAGCAGTTCTTC | CASSVETGENEQFF
TRBD2 | TRBJ2-7 | . | TRBV4-2 | TGTGCCAGCAGCCAAGGGAGCGGGAGTGAGTACGAGCAGTACTTC | CASSQGSGSEYEQYF
TRBD1 | TRBJ2-7 | . | TRBV2 | TGTGCCACCTCAGGACAGGACCCTTACGAGCAGTACTTC | CATSGQDPYEQYF
. | TRBJ2-7 | . | TRBV30 | TGTGCCTGGGAGGTCCGCCAGGGGAACGAGCAGTACTTC | CAWEVRQGNEQYF
. | TRBJ2-1 | . | TRBV11-2 | TGTGCCAGCAGCTTAGATAACGGGGGTTGGAATGAGCAGTTCTTC | CASSLDNGGWNEQFF
. | TRBJ2-7 | . | TRBV13 | TGTGCCAGCAGCTTGAAGGGAGGTTTAAACTACGAGCAGTACTTC | CASSLKGGLNYEQYF
TRBD2 | TRBJ2-2 | . | TRBV9 | TGTGCCAGCAGCGTACGGTTAGCGGGAGTTAAGAACACCGGGGAGCTGTTTTTT | CASSVRLAGVKNTGELFF
. | TRBJ2-7 | . | TRBV5-1 | TGCGCCAGCAGCTTGGAGGGATTTGGGGAGCAGTACTTC | CASSLEGFGEQYF
. | TRBJ2-7 | . | TRBV19 | TGTGCCAGTAGTAGAGACTGGCGCTACGAGCAGTACTTC | CASSRDWRYEQYF
TRBD1 | TRBJ2-5 | once | TRBV11-1 | TGTGCCAGCAGCTTAGGGGGACAGCAAGAGACCCAGTACTTC | CASSLGGQQETQYF
TRBD1 | TRBJ2-2 | once | TRBV5-8 | TGTGCCAGCAGCTGGAGCGGGACAGGGGCCGGGGAGCTGTTTTTT | CASSWSGTGAGELFF
. | TRBJ2-5 | . | TRBV7-6 | TGTGCCAGCAGCCAGACGAGCACGCCGGGGGAGACCCAGTACTTC | CASSQTSTPGETQYF
. | TRBJ1-1 | . | TRBV7-9 | TGTGCCAGCAGCCCCCCCATCCAGAACACTGAAGCTTTCTTT | CASSPPIQNTEAFF
. | TRBJ1-2 | . | TRBV5-1 | TGCGCCAGCAGCTTCGGGGGGGACTATGGCTACACCTTC | CASSFGGDYGYTF
TRBD1 | TRBJ2-2 | . | TRBV11-3 | TGTGCCAGCAGCTGGGACAGACTGAACACCGGGGAGCTGTTTTTT | CASSWDRLNTGELFF